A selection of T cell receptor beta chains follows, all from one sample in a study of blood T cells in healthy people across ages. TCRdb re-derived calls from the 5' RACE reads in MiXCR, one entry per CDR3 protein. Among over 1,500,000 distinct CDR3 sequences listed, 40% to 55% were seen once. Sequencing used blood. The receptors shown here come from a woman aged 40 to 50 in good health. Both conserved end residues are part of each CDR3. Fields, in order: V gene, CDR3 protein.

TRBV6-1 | CASRDERTGTGSTEAFF
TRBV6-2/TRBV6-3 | CASSYSPASGEKETQYF
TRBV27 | CASSLYGGTAYSNQPQHF
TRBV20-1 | CSASQGPEETQYF
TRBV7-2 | CASSLGRDRGLETQYF
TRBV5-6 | CASSLEPSVGLQLTEAFF
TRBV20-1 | CSAPQPTGGGETQYF
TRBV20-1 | CSARDPQGMRQETQYF
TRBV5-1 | CASSLEGHSNQPQHF
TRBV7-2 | CASSYGGAKETQYF
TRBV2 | CASSDSAEQYF
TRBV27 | CASSPGQINYGYTF
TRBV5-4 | CASSLGQGRDIQYF
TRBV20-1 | CSAQGGETQYF
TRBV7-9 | CASSIRQGATEQETQYF
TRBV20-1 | CKSGATRTYEQYF
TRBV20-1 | CSAPPRGATDTQYF
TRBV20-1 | CSAPGAGVAFF
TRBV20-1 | CSARNSAIPQETQYF
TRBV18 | CASSPDTERYNEQFF
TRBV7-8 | CASSLIFMRKPETQYF
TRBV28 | CASSKIDGNEQFF
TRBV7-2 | CASSLQGHYEQYF
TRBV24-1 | CATSDTPTGSREQFF
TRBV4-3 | CVSSPRAGFSDTQYF
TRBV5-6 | CASSTGQVGETQYF
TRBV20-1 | CSAPGGRDTQYF
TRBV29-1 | CSVVLQYGYTF
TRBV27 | CASSFGQSFNSPLHF
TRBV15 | CATSRGPGGYNEQFF
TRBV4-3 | CASSQGIQGEQYF
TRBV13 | CASSLGADGTQYF
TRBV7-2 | CASNPQGGRLGNQPQHF
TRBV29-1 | CSIAGLAQETQYF
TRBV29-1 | CSVDGIPSGGLNEQFF
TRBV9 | CASSVKGANEKLFF
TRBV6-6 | CASRTGTVNSNQPQHF
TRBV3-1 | CASSQRDYYNEQFF
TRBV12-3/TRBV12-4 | CASSTQGAYSPLHF
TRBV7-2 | CASSRFYRGDDTF
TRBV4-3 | CVSSQGQPGSYNSPLHF
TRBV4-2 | CASSEEDRGNQPQHF
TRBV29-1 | CSGGQAASGANVLTF
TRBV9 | CASSLRQGTDEKLFF
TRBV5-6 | CASSFGRSKETQYF
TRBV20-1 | CSATLPGGQGQGYTF
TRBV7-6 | CASSLVIGASRSPLHF
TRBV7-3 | CASSPSGTGSGANVLTF
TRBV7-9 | CASSSTISNQPQHF
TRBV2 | CASSPLKTGFLSGANVLTF